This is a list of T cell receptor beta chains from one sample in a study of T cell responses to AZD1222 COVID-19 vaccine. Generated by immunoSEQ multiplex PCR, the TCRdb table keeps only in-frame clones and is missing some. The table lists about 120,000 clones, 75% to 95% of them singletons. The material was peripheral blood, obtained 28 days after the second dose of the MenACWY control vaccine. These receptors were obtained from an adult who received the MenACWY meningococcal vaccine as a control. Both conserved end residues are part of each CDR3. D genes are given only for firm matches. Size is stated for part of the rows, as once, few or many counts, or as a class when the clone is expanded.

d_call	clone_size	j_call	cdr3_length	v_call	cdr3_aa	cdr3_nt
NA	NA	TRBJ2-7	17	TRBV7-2	CASSSVELADSHYEQYF	TGTGCCAGCAGCTCTGTGGAGCTAGCGGACAGTCACTACGAGCAGTACTTC
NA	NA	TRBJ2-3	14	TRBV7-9	CASSLAYGARTQYF	TGTGCCAGCAGCTTAGCGTACGGGGCGCGAACGCAGTATTTT
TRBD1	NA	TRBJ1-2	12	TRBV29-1	CSVPQGAQGYTF	TGCAGCGTCCCACAGGGGGCGCAGGGCTACACCTTC
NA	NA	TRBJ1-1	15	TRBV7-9	CASSLGGGGTPEAFF	TGTGCCAGCAGCTTGGGAGGGGGAGGGACCCCCGAGGCTTTCTTT
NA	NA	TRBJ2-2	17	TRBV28	CASSSPWEFANTGELFF	TGTGCCAGCAGCTCCCCGTGGGAGTTCGCGAACACCGGGGAGCTGTTTTTT
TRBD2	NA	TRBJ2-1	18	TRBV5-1	CASSPARTSGGAYNEQFF	TGCGCCAGCAGCCCCGCTAGGACTAGCGGGGGGGCATATAATGAGCAGTTCTTC
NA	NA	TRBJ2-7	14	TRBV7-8	CASSSQTRSYEQYF	TGTGCCAGCAGCTCTCAGACTCGATCCTACGAGCAGTACTTC
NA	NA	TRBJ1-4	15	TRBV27	CASSWEIATNEKLFF	TGTGCCAGCAGTTGGGAGATCGCAACTAATGAAAAACTGTTTTTT
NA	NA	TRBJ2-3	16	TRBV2	CASRDGRDRGTDTQYF	TGTGCCAGCAGGGACGGGCGGGATAGGGGCACAGATACGCAGTATTTT
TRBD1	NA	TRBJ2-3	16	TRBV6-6	CASSYSGQGGADTQYF	TGTGCCAGCAGTTACTCGGGACAGGGGGGGGCAGATACGCAGTATTTT
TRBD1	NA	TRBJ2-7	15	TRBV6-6	CATNPGTGGSYEQYF	TGTGCCACTAACCCCGGGACAGGGGGCTCCTACGAGCAGTACTTC
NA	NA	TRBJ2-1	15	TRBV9	CASSVAPSRTDEQFF	TGTGCCAGCAGCGTAGCTCCTTCCCGGACGGATGAGCAGTTCTTC
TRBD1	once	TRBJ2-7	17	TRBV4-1	CASSPLSRGQDSYEQYF	TGCGCCAGCAGCCCCTTGAGTAGGGGACAGGATTCCTACGAGCAGTACTTC
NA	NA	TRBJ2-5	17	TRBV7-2	CASSLGVGKVIGETQYF	TGTGCCAGCAGCTTAGGTGTAGGGAAGGTAATCGGGGAGACCCAGTACTTC
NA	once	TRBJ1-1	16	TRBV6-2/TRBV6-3	CASSPRRIFASTEAFF	TGTGCCAGCAGTCCCCGCCGGATATTTGCGAGCACTGAAGCTTTCTTT
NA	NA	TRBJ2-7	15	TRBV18	CASSLRDTHNYEQYF	TGTGCCAGCTCACTCCGGGACACGCATAACTACGAGCAGTACTTC
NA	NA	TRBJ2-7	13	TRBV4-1	CASSSSRSYEQYF	TGCGCCAGCAGCTCGAGTCGTTCCTACGAGCAGTACTTC
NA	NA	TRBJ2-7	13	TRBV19	CASSITTAYEQYF	TGTGCCAGTAGTATAACGACGGCCTACGAGCAGTACTTC
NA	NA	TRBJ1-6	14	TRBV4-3	CASSQESGRAPLHF	TGCGCCAGCAGCCAAGAGTCCGGGAGGGCACCCCTCCACTTT
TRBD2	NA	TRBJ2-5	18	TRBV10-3	CAISEATRGELNQETQYF	TGTGCCATCAGTGAGGCAACGCGGGGGGAGCTAAATCAAGAGACCCAGTACTTC
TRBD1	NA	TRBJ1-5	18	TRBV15	CATSRDGLGGQIDQPQHF	TGTGCCACCAGCAGAGATGGGCTGGGGGGACAGATAGATCAGCCCCAGCATTTT
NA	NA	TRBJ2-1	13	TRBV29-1	CSVTGTGAGEQFF	TGCAGCGTGACCGGAACCGGGGCCGGTGAGCAGTTCTTC
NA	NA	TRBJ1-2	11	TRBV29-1	CSVDSNYGYTF	TGCAGCGTTGATAGTAACTATGGCTACACCTTC
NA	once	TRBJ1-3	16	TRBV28	CASSPGTPISGNTIYF	TGTGCCAGCAGTCCTGGGACACCCATCTCTGGAAACACCATATATTTT
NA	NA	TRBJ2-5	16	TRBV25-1	CASSEFWERTQETQYF	TGTGCCAGCAGTGAATTCTGGGAGCGTACTCAAGAGACCCAGTACTTC
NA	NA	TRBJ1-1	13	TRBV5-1	CASSLDVGLEAFF	TGCGCCAGCAGCTTGGACGTGGGCCTTGAAGCTTTCTTT
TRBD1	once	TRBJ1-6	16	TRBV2	CASSTTPGQGNSPLHF	TGTGCCAGCAGCACGACCCCGGGACAGGGGAATTCACCCCTCCACTTT
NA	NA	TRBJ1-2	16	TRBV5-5	CASSPRWEGPNYGYTF	TGTGCCAGCAGCCCGCGTTGGGAGGGGCCAAACTATGGCTACACCTTC
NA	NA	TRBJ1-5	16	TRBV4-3	CASSQLWDGSNQPQHF	TGCGCCAGCAGCCAACTTTGGGACGGAAGCAATCAGCCCCAGCATTTT
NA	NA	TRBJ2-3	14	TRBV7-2	CASSPGFATDTQYF	TGTGCCAGCAGCCCGGGCTTCGCCACAGATACGCAGTATTTT
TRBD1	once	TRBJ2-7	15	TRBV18	CASSRRGRGQDEQYF	TGTGCCAGCTCGCGCCGGGGCAGGGGGCAGGACGAGCAGTACTTC
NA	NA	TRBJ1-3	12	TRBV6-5	CASSHSGNTIYF	TGTGCCAGCAGCCACTCTGGAAACACCATATATTTT
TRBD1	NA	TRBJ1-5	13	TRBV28	CASRVTGGEAQHF	TGTGCCAGCAGAGTGACAGGGGGGGAGGCCCAGCATTTT
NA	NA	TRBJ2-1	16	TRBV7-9	CASSTRTQVVYNEQFF	TGTGCCAGCAGCACTCGGACCCAGGTTGTCTACAATGAGCAGTTCTTC
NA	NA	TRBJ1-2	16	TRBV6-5	CASSLSGPPTNYGYTF	TGTGCCAGCAGTTTGTCCGGGCCTCCAACTAACTATGGCTACACCTTC
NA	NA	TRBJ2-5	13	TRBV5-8	CASSASWAETQYF	TGTGCCAGCAGCGCCTCATGGGCGGAGACCCAGTACTTC
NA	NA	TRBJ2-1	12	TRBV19	CASSGLLNEQFF	TGTGCCAGTAGTGGTCTCCTCAATGAGCAGTTCTTC
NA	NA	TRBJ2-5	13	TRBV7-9	CASSLGQKETQYF	TGTGCCAGCAGCTTAGGACAGAAAGAGACCCAGTACTTC
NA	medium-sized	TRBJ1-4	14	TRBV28	CATLRPATNEKLFF	TGTGCCACACTAAGACCCGCAACTAATGAAAAACTGTTTTTT
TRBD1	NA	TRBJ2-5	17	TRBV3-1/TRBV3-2	CASSRDLSGTGEETQYF	TGTGCCAGCAGCCGGGACTTATCCGGGACAGGGGAAGAGACCCAGTACTTC
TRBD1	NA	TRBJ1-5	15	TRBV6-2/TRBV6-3	CASSYLTGAAGPQHF	TGTGCCAGCAGTTACCTGACAGGGGCCGCTGGGCCCCAGCATTTT
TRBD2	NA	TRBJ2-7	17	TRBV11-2	CASSLAPWTSGSYEQYF	TGTGCCAGCAGCTTAGCCCCATGGACTAGCGGATCCTACGAGCAGTACTTC